The rows below give T cell receptor beta chains drawn from one sample of a study of CD8+CD57+ T cells in acquired aplastic anemia. TCRdb redid the calling of the reads with MiXCR, one entry per CDR3 protein. The sample yields 200,000 to 250,000 distinct CDR3 sequences, roughly 45% seen once. Sequencing was done on a sample of sorted CD4+, CD8+, or CD8+CD57+ T cells (not recorded which) from PBMCs. The receptor set was obtained from a human donor with aplastic anemia. The CDR3 runs from the conserved cysteine through the conserved F or W. Fields, in order: clone size, D gene, J gene, V gene, CDR3 protein, CDR3 DNA. D genes are given only for firm matches. Only some rows state a clone size, as once, few, many or a class for expanded clones.

many,-,TRBJ1-1,TRBV7-8,CASSLEAAMNTEAFF,TGTGCCAGCAGCTTAGAGGCGGCCATGAACACTGAAGCTTTCTTT
many,TRBD2,TRBJ2-3,TRBV5-6,CASSSTGTSRTDTQYF,TGTGCCAGCAGCTCAACCGGGACTAGCCGCACAGATACGCAGTATTTT
-,-,TRBJ2-2,TRBV10-3,CAISEARVQSNTGELFF,TGTGCCATCAGTGAAGCTCGAGTCCAGAGCAACACCGGGGAGCTGTTTTTT
-,-,TRBJ2-7,TRBV7-9,CASSRGGQRVYEQYF,TGCGCCAGCAGCCGCGGCGGACAGCGAGTCTACGAGCAGTACTTC
once,TRBD2,TRBJ2-7,TRBV10-2,CASSEGQRGSSYEQYF,TGCGCCAGCAGTGAGGGGCAGCGGGGGTCCTCCTACGAGCAGTACTTC
-,-,TRBJ2-5,TRBV20-1,CSAVSPGPYQETQYF,TGCAGCGCCGTTTCCCCCGGGCCGTACCAAGAGACCCAGTACTTC
-,-,TRBJ2-3,TRBV7-9,CASSGSGGGGRTDTQYF,TGTGCCAGCAGTGGTTCGGGAGGGGGCGGACGCACAGATACGCAGTATTTT
-,-,TRBJ2-2,TRBV7-6,CASSLGWETNTGELFF,TGTGCCAGCAGCTTAGGATGGGAAACAAACACCGGGGAGCTGTTTTTT
-,TRBD2,TRBJ2-1,TRBV5-1,CASRGLAVSDEQFF,TGCGCCAGTAGAGGACTAGCGGTTTCGGATGAGCAGTTCTTC
-,TRBD1,TRBJ1-2,TRBV29-1,CSAADRKTVYGYTF,TGCAGCGCTGCGGACAGGAAAACGGTTTATGGCTACACCTTC
-,-,TRBJ2-2,TRBV3-1,CASSQGTAVNTGELFF,TGTGCCAGCAGCCAAGGGACAGCCGTGAACACCGGGGAGCTGTTTTTT
-,-,TRBJ1-6,TRBV20-1,CSASPGAYNSPLHF,TGCAGTGCTAGTCCAGGGGCCTATAATTCGCCCCTCCACTTT
-,TRBD2,TRBJ2-1,TRBV10-1,CASSASGGAGQFF,TGCGCCAGCAGTGCTAGCGGGGGGGCGGGTCAGTTCTTC
many,-,TRBJ1-5,TRBV2,CASTERGIDQPQHF,TGTGCCAGCACCGAGAGGGGAATCGATCAGCCCCAGCATTTT
few,-,TRBJ1-1,TRBV18,CASSLSHSNMNTEAFF,TGTGCCAGCTCACTCAGCCACAGCAACATGAACACTGAAGCTTTCTTT
few,TRBD1,TRBJ2-1,TRBV11-2,CASSLAHRGYDEQFF,TGTGCCAGCAGCTTAGCCCACAGGGGTTACGATGAGCAGTTCTTC
few,TRBD2,TRBJ2-2,TRBV6-1,CASSELLAGTNTGELFF,TGTGCCAGCAGTGAACTACTAGCGGGGACGAACACCGGGGAGCTGTTTTTT
-,-,TRBJ2-5,TRBV29-1,CSVVSGAETQYF,TGCAGCGTTGTCTCGGGGGCAGAGACCCAGTACTTC
-,-,TRBJ1-2,TRBV19,CASNDRGHFGYTF,TGTGCCAGCAATGATAGGGGACACTTTGGCTACACCTTC
many,TRBD2,TRBJ2-7,TRBV5-8,CASSWTAGDEQYF,TGTGCCAGCAGCTGGACCGCGGGGGACGAGCAGTACTTC
-,-,TRBJ2-3,TRBV20-1,CSASITDTQYF,TGCAGTGCCAGCATCACAGATACGCAGTATTTT
-,TRBD2,TRBJ2-1,TRBV19,CASRPQASGNEQFF,TGTGCCAGTAGGCCACAGGCTAGCGGCAATGAGCAGTTCTTC
-,-,TRBJ2-1,TRBV29-1,CSVEGGPMLSYNEQFF,TGCAGCGTTGAAGGGGGCCCGATGCTCTCCTACAATGAGCAGTTCTTC
-,TRBD2,TRBJ2-1,TRBV15,CATSRGGGNNEQFF,TGTGCCACCAGCAGAGGGGGGGGAAACAATGAGCAGTTCTTC
many,TRBD1,TRBJ1-2,TRBV7-8,CASSRTGGDYGYTF,TGTGCCAGCAGCCGGACAGGGGGGGACTATGGCTACACCTTC
-,TRBD1,TRBJ1-2,TRBV25-1,CASSEGDRGEGYTF,TGTGCCAGCAGTGAAGGGGACAGGGGGGAGGGCTACACCTTC
-,-,TRBJ2-7,TRBV6-2/TRBV6-3,CASSYLSTENEQYF,TGTGCCAGCAGTTACTTGTCGACAGAAAACGAGCAGTACTTC
-,TRBD1,TRBJ1-5,TRBV9,CASSVTDRAQPQHF,TGTGCCAGCAGCGTTACGGACAGGGCTCAGCCCCAGCATTTT
many,-,TRBJ1-1,TRBV7-9,CASSLEGLNTEAFF,TGTGCCAGCAGCTTAGAAGGGCTGAACACTGAAGCTTTCTTT
-,-,TRBJ2-7,TRBV9,CASSVGQYYEQYF,TGTGCCAGCAGCGTAGGGCAGTACTACGAGCAGTACTTC
once,-,TRBJ1-2,TRBV7-9,CASSLEGGYGYTF,TGTGCCAGCAGCTTAGAGGGCGGCTATGGCTACACCTTT
-,-,TRBJ2-3,TRBV27,CASHYGTDTQYF,TGTGCCAGCCACTACGGGACAGATACGCAGTATTTT
-,-,TRBJ2-5,TRBV2,CASSPNTLKQGGQETQYF,TGTGCCAGCAGTCCTAATACACTAAAACAGGGTGGGCAAGAGACCCAGTACTTC
-,TRBD1,TRBJ2-7,TRBV9,CASSPTHGTDYEQYF,TGTGCCAGCAGCCCAACCCACGGGACAGACTACGAGCAGTACTTC
-,TRBD2,TRBJ2-3,TRBV20-1,CSAKDGRGGRGTDTQYF,TGCAGTGCTAAGGATGGGCGGGGGGGCAGAGGGACAGATACGCAGTATTTT
many,TRBD1,TRBJ2-7,TRBV20-1,CSARRRDRDEQYF,TGCAGTGCTAGAAGACGGGACAGGGACGAGCAGTACTTC
-,TRBD2,TRBJ2-5,TRBV2,CASSGDTSGAETQYF,TGTGCCAGCAGTGGGGATACTAGCGGGGCGGAGACCCAGTACTTC
-,-,TRBJ2-7,TRBV7-8,CASSSSLGGLYYEQYF,TGTGCCAGCAGCTCTTCCCTCGGGGGCCTCTACTACGAGCAGTACTTC
-,-,TRBJ1-1,TRBV13,CASSLERGEDTEAFF,TGTGCCAGCAGCTTAGAAAGAGGGGAGGACACTGAAGCTTTCTTT
many,TRBD1,TRBJ2-7,TRBV5-1,CASSLGGTGDHYEQYF,TGCGCCAGCAGCTTGGGAGGGACAGGGGACCACTACGAGCAGTACTTC
many,-,TRBJ1-5,TRBV20-1,CSAVIGSNQPQHF,TGCAGTGCTGTCATCGGAAGCAATCAGCCCCAGCATTTT
-,-,TRBJ2-7,TRBV2,CASSQGVFYEQYF,TGTGCCAGCAGCCAGGGAGTTTTTTACGAGCAGTACTTC
-,-,TRBJ2-1,TRBV7-9,CASSFGGIWEQFF,TGTGCCAGCAGCTTCGGGGGAATTTGGGAGCAGTTCTTC
-,-,TRBJ1-5,TRBV10-3,CAISEGGNQPQHF,TGTGCCATCAGTGAGGGGGGAAATCAGCCCCAGCATTTT
-,TRBD2,TRBJ2-7,TRBV7-2,CASSSRAGNEQHF,TGTGCCAGCAGCTCACGAGCGGGGAACGAGCAGCACTTC
many,-,TRBJ1-6,TRBV2,CASSEVGLLNSPLHF,TGTGCCAGCAGTGAAGTGGGACTCCTGAATTCACCCCTCCACTTT
-,-,TRBJ2-7,TRBV20-1,CSANRGRSYEQYF,TGCAGTGCCAACCGGGGTCGATCCTACGAGCAGTACTTC
few,TRBD2,TRBJ2-3,TRBV28,CASSDLALRTSGGTQYF,TGTGCCAGCAGTGATCTCGCTTTAAGGACTAGCGGGGGGACGCAGTATTTT
-,-,TRBJ1-2,TRBV6-5,CASSLDGNTYTF,TGTGCCAGCAGCTTGGATGGGAACACCTACACCTTC
few,TRBD1,TRBJ1-4,TRBV7-9,CASSHRDRGLLTNEKLFF,TGCGCCAGCAGCCACCGGGACAGGGGGCTGTTAACTAATGAAAAACTGTTTTTT
many,TRBD1,TRBJ2-2,TRBV20-1,CSAPTGANTGELFF,TGCAGTGCCCCGACAGGGGCGAACACCGGGGAGCTGTTTTTT
-,-,TRBJ2-2,TRBV3-1,CASSPGRTNTGELFF,TGTGCCAGCAGCCCAGGCAGGACAAACACCGGGGAGCTGTTTTTT
-,TRBD2,TRBJ2-1,TRBV19,CASSTLAGGYNEQFF,TGTGCCAGTAGTACACTAGCGGGAGGATACAATGAGCAGTTCTTC
-,TRBD1,TRBJ1-3,TRBV7-6,CASSVRDRAGDAIYF,TGTGCCAGCAGCGTACGGGACAGGGCTGGAGACGCCATATATTTT
many,TRBD1,TRBJ1-1,TRBV19,CASSAGQGRTEAFF,TGTGCCAGTAGTGCCGGACAGGGAAGGACTGAAGCTTTCTTT
-,TRBD1,TRBJ2-7,TRBV7-2,CASSLSTGTGPYEQYF,TGTGCCAGCAGCCTTTCGACCGGGACAGGGCCCTACGAGCAGTACTTC
many,-,TRBJ1-4,TRBV9,CASSGAGLPNEKLFF,TGTGCCAGCAGCGGAGCGGGACTCCCTAATGAAAAACTGTTTTTT
-,-,TRBJ1-3,TRBV7-6,CASSTSARGHSGNTIYF,TGTGCCAGCAGCACCTCGGCACGGGGCCACTCTGGAAACACCATATATTTT
few,-,TRBJ1-5,TRBV15,CATRDSNQPQHF,TGTGCCACCAGAGACAGCAATCAGCCCCAGCATTTT
many,-,TRBJ1-5,TRBV4-1,CASSQDGQGSQPQHF,TGCGCCAGCAGCCAAGACGGGCAGGGGAGTCAGCCCCAGCATTTT